These 2 T cell receptor beta chains were all obtained from the same sample, sequenced in a study of cytomegalovirus exposure and HLA in healthy donors. The table came from immunoSEQ multiplex PCR; TCRdb's copy has only in-frame clones and leaves some out. Found here are approximately 120,000 clones, about 88% of them singletons; the top ten hold about 1.1%. What was sequenced was PBMCs. These receptors were taken from a woman under 30 in good health and CMV-seronegative.

The V and J genes are TRBV28 and TRBJ2-1; a weak D match, TRBD2 (5 bases). V was trimmed by 6 bases and J by 8 bases, leaving 14 bases between them. The CDR3 consists of 13 residues. Germline assignment: CDR1 MDHEN and CDR2 SYDVKM. Here the CDR3 DNA reads TGTGCCAGCAGGGGCTCGGTTAGCGATGAGCAGTTCTTC. It is translated as CASRGSVSDEQFF.

This clone was detected only once. The chain employs TRBV18 and TRBJ1-2; 7 bases are shared with TRBD1. Germline-derived CDR1 and CDR2 are KGHSH and LQKENI. J was trimmed by 5 bases and V by 6 bases; bases with no gene match: 9. The CDR3 sequence is 14 residues long. This chain's CDR3 is CASSPTGTGYGYTF. The DNA for the CDR3 is TGTGCCAGCTCGCCGACAGGGACGGGGTATGGCTACACCTTC.